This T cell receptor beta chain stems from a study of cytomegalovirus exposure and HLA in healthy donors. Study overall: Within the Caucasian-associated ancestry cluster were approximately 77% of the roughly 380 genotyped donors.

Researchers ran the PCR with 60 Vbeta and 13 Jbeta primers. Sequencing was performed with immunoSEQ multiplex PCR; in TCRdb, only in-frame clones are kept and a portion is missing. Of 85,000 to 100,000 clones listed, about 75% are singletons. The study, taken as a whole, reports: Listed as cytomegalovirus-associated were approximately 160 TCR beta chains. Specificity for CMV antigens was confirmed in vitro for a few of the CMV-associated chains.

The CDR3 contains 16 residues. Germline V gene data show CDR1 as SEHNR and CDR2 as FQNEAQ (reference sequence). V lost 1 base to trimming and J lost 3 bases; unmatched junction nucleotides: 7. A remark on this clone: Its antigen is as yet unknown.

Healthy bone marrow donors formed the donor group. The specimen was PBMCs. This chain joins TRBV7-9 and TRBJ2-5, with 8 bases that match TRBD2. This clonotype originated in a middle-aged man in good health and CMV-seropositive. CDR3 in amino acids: CASSLGNSGKKETQYF. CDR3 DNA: TGTGCCAGCAGCTTAGGAAATAGCGGGAAGAAAGAGACCCAGTACTTC.